The entry that follows covers one T cell receptor (beta chain) sequence. Its antigen is still unknown. This CDR3 comprises 14 residues. CDR1 and CDR2 (germline): SGHDT, YYEEEE. This sample is part of a study of blood T cells in healthy people across ages. Broader study findings: Unsorted PBMCs prevented conclusive naive versus antigen-experienced comparison.

Sample-barcoded 5' priming and a J-beta primer mix drove a second PCR of about 7 to 11 cycles. MiXCR, run by TCRdb on the 5' RACE reads, gives a single entry per CDR3 protein. Here the sample spans approximately 820,000 distinct CDR3 sequences, under 45% being singletons. The receptor was derived from a man aged 55 to 70 in good health. Specimen: blood. The chain carries TRBV5-6 and TRBJ2-4; no reliable D call. The end of the DNA fits TRBJ2-7 better, so the J call may be wrong. The CDR3 DNA sequence: TGTGCCAGCAGCTCCTCCCTAACGAAGGACGAGCAGTACTTC. This encodes CASSSSLTKDEQYF.